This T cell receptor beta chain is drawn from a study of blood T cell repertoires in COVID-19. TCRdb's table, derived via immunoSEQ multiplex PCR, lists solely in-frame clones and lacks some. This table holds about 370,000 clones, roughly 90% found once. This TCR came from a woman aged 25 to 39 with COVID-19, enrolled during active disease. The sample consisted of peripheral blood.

CDR3: CASSLGLRGAGYTF. DNA for the CDR3: TGTGCCAGCAGCTTAGGGTTGCGCGGGGCAGGCTACACCTTC. V and J are TRBV11-2 and TRBJ1-2; a possible D gene is TRBD1 (5 bases). The germline CDR1 and CDR2 sequences are SGHAT and FQNNGV. Trimming cost V 1 base and J 8 bases, with 14 bases left between them. The CDR3 consists of 14 residues.